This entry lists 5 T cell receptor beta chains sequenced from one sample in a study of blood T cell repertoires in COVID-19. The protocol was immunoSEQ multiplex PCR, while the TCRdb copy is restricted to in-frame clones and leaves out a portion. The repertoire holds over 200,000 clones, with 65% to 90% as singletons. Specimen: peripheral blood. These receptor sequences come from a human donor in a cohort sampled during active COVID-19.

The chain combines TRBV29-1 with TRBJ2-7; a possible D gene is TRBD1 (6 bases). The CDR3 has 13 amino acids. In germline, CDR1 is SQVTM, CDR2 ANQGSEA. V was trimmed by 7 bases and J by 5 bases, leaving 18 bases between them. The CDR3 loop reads CSAEIGGKDEQYF. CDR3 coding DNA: TGCAGCGCTGAGATTGGGGGCAAGGACGAGCAGTACTTC.

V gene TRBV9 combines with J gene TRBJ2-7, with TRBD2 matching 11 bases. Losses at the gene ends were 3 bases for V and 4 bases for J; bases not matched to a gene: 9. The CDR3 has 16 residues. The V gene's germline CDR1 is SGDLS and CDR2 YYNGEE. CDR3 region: CASSAGTSGSVYEQYF. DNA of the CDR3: TGTGCCAGCAGCGCCGGGACTAGCGGCTCCGTTTACGAGCAGTACTTC.

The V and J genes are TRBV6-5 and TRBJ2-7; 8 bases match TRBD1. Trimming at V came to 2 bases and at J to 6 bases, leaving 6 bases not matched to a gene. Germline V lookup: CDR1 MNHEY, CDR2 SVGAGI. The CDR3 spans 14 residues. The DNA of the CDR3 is TGTGCCAGCAGTTACACAGGACAGGGCGCCGAGCAGTACTTC. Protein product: CASSYTGQGAEQYF.

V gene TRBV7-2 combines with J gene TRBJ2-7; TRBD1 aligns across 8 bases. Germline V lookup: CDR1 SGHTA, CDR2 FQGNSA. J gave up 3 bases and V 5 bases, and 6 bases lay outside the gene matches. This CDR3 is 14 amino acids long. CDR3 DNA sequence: TGTGCCAGCAGCCGGACAGGGTATGACTACGAGCAGTACTTC. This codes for CASSRTGYDYEQYF.

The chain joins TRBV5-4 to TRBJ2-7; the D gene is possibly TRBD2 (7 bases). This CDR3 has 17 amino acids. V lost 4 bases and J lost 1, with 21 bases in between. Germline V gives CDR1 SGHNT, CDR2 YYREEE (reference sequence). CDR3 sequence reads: CASSPRGGAVGSYEQYF. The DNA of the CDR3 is TGTGCCAGCAGCCCCCGAGGGGGGGCGGTTGGTTCCTACGAGCAGTACTTC. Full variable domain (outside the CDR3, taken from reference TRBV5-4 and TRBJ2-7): ETGVTQSPTHLIKTRGQQVTLRCSSQSGHNTVSWYQQALGQGPQFIFQYYREEENGRGNFPPRFSGLQFPNYSSELNVNALELDDSALYLCASSPRGGAVGSYEQYFGPGTRLTVT.